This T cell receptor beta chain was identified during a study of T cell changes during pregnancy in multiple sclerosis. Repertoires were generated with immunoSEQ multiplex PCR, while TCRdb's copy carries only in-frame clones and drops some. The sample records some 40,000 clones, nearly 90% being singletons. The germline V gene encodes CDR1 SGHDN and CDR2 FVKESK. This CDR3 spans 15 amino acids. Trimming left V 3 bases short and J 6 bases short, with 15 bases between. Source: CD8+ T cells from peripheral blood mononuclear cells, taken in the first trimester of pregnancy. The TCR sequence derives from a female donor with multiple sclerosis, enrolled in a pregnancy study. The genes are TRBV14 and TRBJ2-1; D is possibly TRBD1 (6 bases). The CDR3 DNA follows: TGTGCCAGCAGCCACCGAGGGGGTGGTGTCAATGAGCAGTTCTTC. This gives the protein CASSHRGGGVNEQFF.